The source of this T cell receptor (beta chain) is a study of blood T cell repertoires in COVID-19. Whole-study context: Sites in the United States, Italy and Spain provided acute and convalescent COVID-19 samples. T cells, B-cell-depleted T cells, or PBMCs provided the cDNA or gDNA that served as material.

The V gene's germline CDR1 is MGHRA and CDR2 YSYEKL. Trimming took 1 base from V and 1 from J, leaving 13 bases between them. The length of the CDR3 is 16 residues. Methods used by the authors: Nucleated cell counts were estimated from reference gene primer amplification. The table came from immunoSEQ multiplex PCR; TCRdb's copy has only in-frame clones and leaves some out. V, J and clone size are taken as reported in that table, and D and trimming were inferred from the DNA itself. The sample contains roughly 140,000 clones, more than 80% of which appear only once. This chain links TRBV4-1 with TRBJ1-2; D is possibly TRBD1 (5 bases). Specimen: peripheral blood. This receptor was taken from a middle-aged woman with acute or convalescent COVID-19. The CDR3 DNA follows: TGCGCCAGCAGCCAAGGGGGGGGTAGCGGTAACTATGGCTACACCTTC. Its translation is CASSQGGGSGNYGYTF.